This T cell receptor beta chain was found in a study of T cells in pancreatic ductal adenocarcinoma. Generated by immunoSEQ multiplex PCR, the TCRdb table keeps only in-frame clones and is missing some. The table records around 9,000 clones, under 70% of them present only once. From germline, CDR1 is SGHVS and CDR2 FNYEAQ. This CDR3 spans 15 amino acids. V shed 5 bases, J shed 4 bases, and the junction held 6 bases outside the gene matches. The selected patients with pancreatic ductal adenocarcinoma had surgery but no neoadjuvant therapy. This rearrangement joins TRBV7-6 to TRBJ2-3; 10 bases are shared with TRBD1. The material sequenced was pancreatic tumor tissue. The source is a human donor with pancreatic ductal adenocarcinoma. The CDR3 sequence: CASSPGTGAADTQYF. The CDR3 nucleotides read TGTGCCAGCAGCCCCGGGACAGGGGCCGCAGATACGCAGTATTTT. Based on the CDR3 plus reference TRBV7-6 and TRBJ2-3, the full variable domain is GAGVSQSPRYKVTKRGQDVALRCDPISGHVSLYWYRQALGQGPEFLTYFNYEAQQDKSGLPNDRFSAERPEGSISTLTIQRTEQRDSAMYRCASSPGTGAADTQYFGPGTRLTVL.